One and the same sample provided the 32 T cell receptor beta chains below, sequenced in a study. TCRdb re-called the 5' RACE reads with MiXCR, one entry per CDR3 protein. The table shows approximately 41,000 distinct CDR3 sequences, with just under 30% occurring only once. Sequencing used memory CD4+ T cells sorted from a lymph node. Subset denoted: memory CD4+ T cells, CD4+CD45RO+CD25-. These receptors all stem from a female donor with breast cancer.

The chain joins TRBV13 to TRBJ1-2, with D maybe TRBD1 (5 bases). Per germline, CDR1 PRHDT and CDR2 FYEKMQ (reference sequence). V lost 7 bases and J lost 3, with 15 bases in between. The CDR3 length is 14 residues. The CDR3 loop is CASTPLGGHYGYTF. The DNA for the CDR3 is TGTGCCAGCACCCCACTCGGGGGACACTATGGCTACACCTTC.

The CDR3 protein is CASSYRTSIYEQYF. CDR3 DNA: TGCGCCAGCAGCTATAGGACTAGTATCTACGAGCAGTACTTC. This chain joins TRBV4-1 and TRBJ2-7; 7 bases are a match to TRBD2. Germline lookup yields CDR1 MGHRA and CDR2 YSYEKL. The CDR3 loop spans 14 amino acids. Losses at the gene ends were 5 bases for V and 3 bases for J; bases not matched to a gene: 7.

This clonotype was counted a few times. The V gene is TRBV28, the J gene TRBJ2-7, with a tentative D call TRBD1 (6 bases). Germline assignment: CDR1 MDHEN and CDR2 SYDVKM. The germline V and J ends were trimmed by 1 base and 6 bases, with 7 bases remaining between them. The CDR3 totals 12 residues. CDR3 amino acids: CASSLSTGEQYF. CDR3 in DNA: TGTGCCAGCAGTTTATCGACAGGCGAGCAGTACTTC. Full variable domain (remainder filled in from reference TRBV28 and TRBJ2-7): DVKVTQSSRYLVKRTGEKVFLECVQDMDHENMFWYRQDPGLGLRLIYFSYDVKMKEKGDIPEGYSVSREKKERFSLILESASTNQTSMYLCASSLSTGEQYFGPGTRLTVT.

The table lists this clonotype with a few counts. The chain has TRBV4-1 and TRBJ2-7; 8 bases fit TRBD1. Trimming at V came to 4 bases and at J to 0 bases, leaving 5 bases not matched to a gene. From germline, CDR1 is MGHRA and CDR2 YSYEKL. The length of the CDR3 is 15 residues. The CDR3 nucleotides read TGCGCCAGCAGCCCGCGGACAGGGATCTCCTACGAGCAGTACTTC. It codes for CASSPRTGISYEQYF.

The chain carries TRBV6-1 and TRBJ1-5; D unclear. In germline, CDR1 is MNHNS, CDR2 SASEGT. Trimming left V 7 bases short and J 3 bases short, with 16 bases between. This CDR3 has 15 amino acids. The CDR3 DNA reads TGTGCCAGCAAGGTTGTCAGCCTTATCAATCAGCCCCAGCATTTT. Protein sequence: CASKVVSLINQPQHF.

The chain employs TRBV10-3 and TRBJ1-2; the match to TRBD1 covers 8 bases. J lost 0 bases, V lost 2 bases, and 11 bases had no gene match. The CDR3 has 18 residues. Germline V lookup: CDR1 ENHRY, CDR2 SYGVKD. The CDR3 is CAISEESPGTGANYGYTF. CDR3 coding DNA: TGTGCCATCAGTGAGGAAAGCCCCGGGACAGGAGCTAACTATGGCTACACCTTC.

This chain connects TRBV7-9 to TRBJ2-7; D gene ambiguous. Germline CDR1 SEHNR, CDR2 FQNEAQ (reference sequence). Trimming shortened V by 5 bases and J by 2 bases, and 10 bases separated the two germline ends. The CDR3 is made up of 13 amino acids. The CDR3 sequence: CASSARTAYEQYF. As DNA, the CDR3 is TGTGCCAGCAGCGCCCGGACGGCCTACGAGCAGTACTTC.

CDR3 residues: CASSAGQTDTQYF. The DNA of the CDR3 is TGTGCCAGCAGCGCCGGACAGACAGATACGCAGTATTTT. The chain couples TRBV11-3 to TRBJ2-3; tentatively, D is TRBD1 (6 bases). Germline CDR1 is SGHNT and CDR2 is YENEEA. This CDR3 spans 13 amino acids. With 5 bases removed from V and 3 bases from J, the gap between germline ends came to 9 bases.

Regarding this clonotype: Likely a read error: the CDR3 ends without its conserved phenylalanine or tryptophan. The V call is TRBV10-2, the J call TRBJ1-5, with unresolved D. Deletions cut 6 bases from V and 7 bases from J, with 16 bases between. This CDR3 is 14 amino acids long. Per germline, CDR1 WSHSY and CDR2 SAAADI. As DNA, the CDR3 is TGCGCCAGCAGCCCAACGAATAGGGTCCAGCCCCAGCATTTG. It codes for CASSPTNRVQPQHL.

This clonotype was seen a few times. This chain uses TRBV4-3 with TRBJ2-1; D is possibly TRBD2 (7 bases). The CDR3 contains 14 residues. The germline CDR1 and CDR2 sequences are LGHNA and YSLEER. Between the trimmed V and J ends, which lost 9 bases and 4 bases, there was a span of 16 bases. The CDR3 DNA follows: TGCGCCAGTAAAGGGGGGGTGGAATACAATGAGCAGTTCTTC. This sequence encodes CASKGGVEYNEQFF.

V gene TRBV24-1 combines with J gene TRBJ1-5; no definite D call. The CDR3 covers 12 residues. The germline CDR1 and CDR2 sequences are KGHDR and SFDVKD. V lost 3 bases and J lost 6, with 5 bases in between. The CDR3 DNA reads TGTGCCACCAGTGATGACGGTCAGCCCCAGCATTTT. This translates into CATSDDGQPQHF.

J is TRBJ1-2 and V is TRBV7-9; D gene uncertain. The CDR3 consists of 14 residues. In germline, CDR1 is SEHNR, CDR2 FQNEAQ (reference sequence). V lost 2 bases, J lost 0 bases, and 7 bases lay in between. In DNA, the CDR3 is TGTGCCAGCAGCTTAACGGCATCTAACTATGGCTACACCTTC. Amino acids: CASSLTASNYGYTF.

This clonotype has a handful of counts. This chain connects TRBV7-8 to TRBJ2-5; no reliable D call. The CDR3 runs 14 residues. Germline V gene data show CDR1 as SGHVS and CDR2 as FQNEAQ. V lost 2 bases and J 5 bases, leaving 12 bases between the germline ends. CDR3 bases: TGTGCCAGCAGCTTAATTGGTAGCCACGAGACCCAGTACTTC. Its protein product is CASSLIGSHETQYF.

The chain combines TRBV12-3 or TRBV12-4 with TRBJ2-2; 7 bases are a match to TRBD2. The CDR3 runs 15 residues. The J segment lost 5 bases and the V segment lost 7 bases, leaving 10 bases of the junction unmatched. The CDR3 here is CASTLGEGATGELFF. CDR3 DNA sequence: TGTGCCAGCACCTTGGGGGAGGGCGCGACCGGGGAGCTGTTTTTT.

This clonotype has only a few counts. The chain links TRBV5-1 to TRBJ1-6; no reliable D call. The CDR3 has 15 amino acids. Germline V CDR1 and CDR2: SGHRS, YFSETQ. Trimming stripped 0 bases from V and 8 bases from J, with 12 bases between. The CDR3 DNA follows: TGCGCCAGCAGCTTGGGGGCCGGACCAGATTCACCCCTCCACTTT. Amino acids: CASSLGAGPDSPLHF.

On this clonotype itself: This clone may be a read error of a much larger clone one base away. This chain joins TRBV6-1 and TRBJ2-6, with D perhaps TRBD1 (5 bases). In germline, CDR1 is MNHNS, CDR2 SASEGT. The CDR3 contains 15 residues. CDR3 nucleotides: TGTGCCAGCAGGGGGCAGGTCTCTGGGGCCAACGCCCTGACTTTC. Its protein is CASRGQVSGANALTF.

The chain employs TRBV7-2 and TRBJ1-1, with D unclear. V was cut by 0 bases and J by 0 bases, with 14 bases left in between. The CDR3 has 17 amino acids. Germline CDR1 reads SGHTA; CDR2 reads FQGNSA. The CDR3 reads CASSLASMTFMNTEAFF. The CDR3 DNA reads as TGTGCCAGCAGCTTAGCGTCCATGACATTTATGAACACTGAAGCTTTCTTT.

This clonotype occurred a few times. Compared with germline, one end of the junction differs, possibly owing to a read error. The rearrangement joins TRBV9 to TRBJ2-7, with 7 positions matching TRBD1. The CDR3 has 12 amino acids. Germline V gene data show CDR1 as SGDLS and CDR2 as YYNGEE. This chain's CDR3 is CASSGDSSLLHF. Here the CDR3 DNA reads TGTGCCAGCAGCGGGGACAGCTCCTTATTGCACTTC.

This clonotype was seen only once. The junction departs from germline at one end; a sequencing error may be responsible. The rearrangement links TRBV9 to TRBJ2-7, with 10 bases fitting TRBD1. This CDR3 has 15 residues. Germline V gene data show CDR1 as SGDLS and CDR2 as YYNGEE. CDR3 sequence: CAGSTGTGESGEQYF. The CDR3 bases are TGTGCCGGCAGCACCGGGACAGGGGAAAGCGGCGAGCAGTACTTC.

The chain couples TRBV3-1 to TRBJ1-4; D is unclear. V gave up 1 base and J gave up 8 bases, with 5 bases separating them. The CDR3 is 12 amino acids. Germline CDR1 is LGHDT and CDR2 is YNNKEL (reference sequence). CDR3 amino acids: CASSQGSEKLFF. Here the CDR3 DNA reads TGTGCCAGCAGCCAAGGGAGCGAAAAACTGTTTTTT.

Only a few counts were recorded for this clonotype. Mismatch with germline at one junction end may stem from a read error. V usage is TRBV15 and J usage is TRBJ2-3; the D is unclear. This CDR3 is 12 amino acids long. Germline CDR1 and CDR2: LNHNV and YYDKDF (reference sequence). The CDR3 spells CDTSSFRDTQYF. The CDR3 bases are TGTGACACCAGCAGTTTCCGAGATACGCAGTATTTT.

This chain joins TRBV4-1 and TRBJ2-5, with D maybe TRBD1 (6 bases). The CDR3 has 13 residues. Per germline, CDR1 MGHRA and CDR2 YSYEKL. Trimming removed 6 bases at V and 5 bases at J, with 13 bases between. The CDR3 here is CASSLQGSETQYF. CDR3 in DNA: TGCGCCAGCAGTCTACAGGGTTCGGAGACCCAGTACTTC.

A word on this clonotype: One end of the junction varies from germline; a read error may be responsible. The chain uses TRBV27 and TRBJ2-2; 7 bases fit TRBD2. The CDR3 runs 14 residues. Germline V gives CDR1 MNHEY, CDR2 SMNVEV (reference sequence). CDR3 coding DNA: TGTGCTAGCACCAACGCGGGGAGGGCCGGGGAGCTGTTTTTT. Encoded protein: CASTNAGRAGELFF.

This chain uses TRBV20-1 with TRBJ2-5, with 8 bases lining up with TRBD2. The CDR3 loop spans 14 amino acids. Germline CDR1 and CDR2: DFQATT and SNEGSKA (reference sequence). The J segment lost 2 bases and the V segment lost 7 bases, leaving 9 bases of the junction unmatched. The DNA for the CDR3 is TGCAGTGGAGTCCCGGGACTAGGACAAGAGACCCAGTACTTC. It codes for CSGVPGLGQETQYF.

A remark on this clonotype: The junction departs from germline at one end; a sequencing error may be responsible. This chain connects TRBV6-5 to TRBJ1-4; unclear D gene. The CDR3 runs 13 residues. Germline CDR1 reads MNHEY; CDR2 reads SVGAGI. The CDR3 DNA reads as TGTGCCAGCAGACTAACGAGTTATGAGAAACTGTTTTTT. Protein product: CASRLTSYEKLFF.

The chain combines TRBV5-4 with TRBJ2-3, with 9 bases lining up with TRBD1. Germline lookup yields CDR1 SGHNT and CDR2 YYREEE (reference sequence). The junction had 2 bases not matched to a gene; V was cut back by 2 bases and J by 4 bases. This CDR3 contains 14 residues. The CDR3 DNA sequence: TGTGCCAGCAGCTTCGGGACAGGGCCAGATACGCAGTATTTT. It specifies CASSFGTGPDTQYF.

This chain connects TRBV6-6 to TRBJ2-3, with 7 bases fitting TRBD2. This CDR3 spans 16 amino acids. Looked up from germline, CDR1 is MNHNY and CDR2 is SVGAGI (reference sequence). Trimming took 2 bases from V and 0 from J; bases not matched to a gene: 5. In nucleotides, the CDR3 is TGTGCCAGCAGTTACCGGCGGGGGTTTAGCACAGATACGCAGTATTTT. This translates into CASSYRRGFSTDTQYF.

This clonotype turned up a few times. The rearrangement joins TRBV5-1 to TRBJ2-5; 8 nucleotides line up with TRBD1. CDR3 length: 13 amino acids. Germline V gives CDR1 SGHRS, CDR2 YFSETQ. After removal of 3 bases from V and 5 bases from J, the junction contained 3 bases not matched to a gene. The CDR3 loop reads CASSSGGQETQYF. The CDR3 region has the DNA TGCGCCAGCAGCTCAGGGGGCCAGGAGACCCAGTACTTC.

This clonotype was seen only a few times. V and J are TRBV20-1 and TRBJ2-5; 7 bases agree with TRBD1. The germline CDR1 and CDR2 sequences are DFQATT and SNEGSKA (reference sequence). The CDR3 has 14 amino acids. The J segment lost 0 bases and the V segment lost 0 bases, leaving 1 base of the junction unmatched. The CDR3 DNA reads TGCAGTGCTAGAGATGACAGGGACCAAGAGACCCAGTACTTC. Residues: CSARDDRDQETQYF.

This clonotype occurred a few times. V and J are TRBV7-8 and TRBJ2-5; D is unclear. Germline CDR1 is SGHVS and CDR2 is FQNEAQ. The CDR3 extends over 14 amino acids. V was cut by 5 bases and J by 1 base, with 11 bases left in between. CDR3 amino acids: CASSATEAQETQYF. The DNA of the CDR3 is TGTGCCAGCAGCGCTACAGAGGCCCAAGAGACCCAGTACTTC.

This clonotype occurred many times. V usage is TRBV4-3 and J usage is TRBJ1-6, with TRBD1 matching over 9 bases. J lost 8 bases, V lost 4 bases, and 0 bases had no gene match. Germline CDR1 is LGHNA and CDR2 is YSLEER. The CDR3 extends over 13 amino acids. CDR3 residues: CASSRTGDSPLHF. The CDR3 nucleotides are TGCGCCAGCAGCCGGACAGGGGATTCACCCCTCCACTTT.

This clonotype was found many times. The chain carries TRBV24-1 and TRBJ1-1; D is unresolved. In germline, CDR1 is KGHDR, CDR2 SFDVKD. The V gene lost 5 bases and the J gene lost 4 bases, with 4 bases spanning the gap. CDR3 size: 11 residues. Here the CDR3 reads CATSGGTEAFF. Written as DNA, the CDR3 is TGTGCCACCAGTGGAGGCACTGAAGCTTTCTTT.